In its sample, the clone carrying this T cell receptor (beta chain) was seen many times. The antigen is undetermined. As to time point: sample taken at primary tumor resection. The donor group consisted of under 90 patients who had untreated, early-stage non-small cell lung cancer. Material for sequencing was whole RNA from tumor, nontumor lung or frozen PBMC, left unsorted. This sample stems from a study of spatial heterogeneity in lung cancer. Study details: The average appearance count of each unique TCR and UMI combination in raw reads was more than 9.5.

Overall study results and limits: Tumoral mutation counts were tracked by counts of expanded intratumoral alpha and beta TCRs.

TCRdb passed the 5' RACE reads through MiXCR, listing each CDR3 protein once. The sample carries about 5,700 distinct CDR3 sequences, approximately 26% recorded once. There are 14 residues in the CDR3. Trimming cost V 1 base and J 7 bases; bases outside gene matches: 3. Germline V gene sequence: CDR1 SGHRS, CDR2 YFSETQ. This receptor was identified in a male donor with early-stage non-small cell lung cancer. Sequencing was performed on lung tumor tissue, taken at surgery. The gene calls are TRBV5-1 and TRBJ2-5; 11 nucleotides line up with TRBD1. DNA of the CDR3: TGCGCCAGCAGCTTGAGCGGGACAGGGGGGACCCAGTACTTC. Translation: CASSLSGTGGTQYF.